Included here is one T cell receptor beta chain sequence, with context. Its antigen is as yet unknown. The sample belongs to a study of cytomegalovirus exposure and HLA in healthy donors. The study's findings and limits: Researchers reported in a later analysis that a missense DCLRE1C variant was tied to TCR beta V- and J-gene trimming. The study labeled 150 or so TCR beta chains cytomegalovirus-associated. Later work showed greater clonal expansion in HLA-associated TCR beta chains than in equally common others. A later analysis reportedly found that, within productive TCRs, an Asian-associated ancestry cluster had fewer N-insertions than the mean observed across the roughly 730 donors.

V dropped 5 bases and J dropped 6 bases, with 16 bases sitting between them. Germline lookup yields CDR1 MGHRA and CDR2 YSYEKL. This CDR3 spans 14 amino acids. This PCR relied on a set of 60 Vbeta primers and 13 Jbeta primers. The assay was immunoSEQ multiplex PCR, and TCRdb's table has in-frame clones only and misses some. The table includes roughly 190,000 clones, just under 80% detected once. This TCR was sampled from a female donor in good health and CMV-seronegative. The sequenced sample was PBMCs. This chain joins TRBV4-1 and TRBJ1-2, with D possibly being TRBD1 (6 bases). CDR3 sequence (DNA): TGCGCCAGCAGCTCCCGGACCAGGGGCCATGGCTACACCTTC. Its protein product is CASSSRTRGHGYTF.